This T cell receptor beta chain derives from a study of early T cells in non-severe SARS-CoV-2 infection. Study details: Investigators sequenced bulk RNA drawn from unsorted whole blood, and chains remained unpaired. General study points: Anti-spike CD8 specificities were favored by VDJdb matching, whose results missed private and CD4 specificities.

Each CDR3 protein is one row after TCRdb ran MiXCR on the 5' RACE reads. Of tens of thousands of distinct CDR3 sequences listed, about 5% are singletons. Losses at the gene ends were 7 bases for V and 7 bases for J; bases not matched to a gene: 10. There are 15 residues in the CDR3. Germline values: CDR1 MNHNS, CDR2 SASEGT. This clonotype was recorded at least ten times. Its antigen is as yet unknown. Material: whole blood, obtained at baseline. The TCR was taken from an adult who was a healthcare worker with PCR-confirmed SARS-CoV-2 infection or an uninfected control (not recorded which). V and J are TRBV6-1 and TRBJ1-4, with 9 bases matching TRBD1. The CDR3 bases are TGTGCCAGCAAGTCCAGGGACAGGGAAGGTGAAAAACTGTTTTTT. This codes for CASKSRDREGEKLFF.